This T cell receptor (beta chain) was captured by sequencing in a study of shared clonotypes between healthy human individuals. The germline V and J ends were trimmed by 6 bases and 0 bases, with 30 bases remaining between them. The CDR3 sequence is 21 residues long. Germline V lookup: CDR1 SNHLY, CDR2 FYNNEI. Assay execution took place at the deep level. Repertoires were generated with immunoSEQ multiplex PCR, while TCRdb's copy carries only in-frame clones and drops some. The sample records fewer than 2.5 million clones, roughly 93% being singletons. This TCR was recovered from a man between 18 and 29 years old in good health. Some clones in this sample may be carry-over from other donors' samples. The rearrangement joins TRBV2 to TRBJ2-4; perhaps D is TRBD1 or TRBD2 (7 bases each). The material sequenced was naive CD4+ T cells from PBMCs. Subset defined: CD45RA+ positively selected. The DNA for the CDR3 is TGTGCCAGCAGGGGACAGCCGGGCGGGGGCCAATCCCGACTAGCCAAAAACATTCAGTACTTC. As protein: CASRGQPGGGQSRLAKNIQYF.